Given below is one T cell receptor beta chain in context. The target antigen is unknown. Exclusion of a patient followed from autoimmune disease history or systemic immunosuppression. The CDR3 spans 19 residues. The V gene's germline CDR1 is SGHTA and CDR2 FQGTGA. V was clipped by 5 bases and J by 0 bases; unmatched bases: 11. This specimen belongs to a study of OX40 agonist ivuxolimab in advanced cancers. The wider study: Dose-escalation patients were diagnosed with hepatocellular carcinoma, melanoma, renal cell cancer or head and neck cancer.

The study, taken as a whole, reports: CD4+ and CD8+ T cells in blood underwent clonal expansion by week 6 at 0.1 to 3.0 mg/kg.

TCRdb keeps only in-frame clones here, not all; method: immunoSEQ multiplex PCR. This table holds some 20,000 clones, over 65% found once. Material: CD4+ or CD8+ T cells sorted from blood, obtained in a trial of the OX40 agonist ivuxolimab. The chain is built from TRBV7-3 and TRBJ2-1; the match to TRBD2 covers 12 bases. The source is an adult with an advanced solid tumor such as melanoma, head and neck, liver or kidney cancer. CDR3 nucleotides: TGTGCCAGCAGCGGTCGACTAGCGGGGGCCCTCTTCTCCTACAATGAGCAGTTCTTC. This translates into CASSGRLAGALFSYNEQFF.